A single sample gave rise to the 4 T cell receptor beta chains below, sequenced in a study of neurological immune-mediated disorders. Noted time point: longitudinal time-point 2. TCRdb passed the 5' RACE reads through MiXCR, listing each CDR3 protein once. The sample yields tens of thousands of distinct CDR3 sequences, about 13% seen once. The material sequenced was PBMCs. These receptors came from a woman between 40 and 55 years old in good health.

This clonotype was counted at least ten times. This chain connects TRBV6-2 or TRBV6-3 to TRBJ1-2; TRBD1 matches at 7 bases. V gave up 8 bases and J gave up 7 bases; unmatched junction bases: 10. Germline values: CDR1 MNHEY, CDR2 SVGEGT. This CDR3 region has 13 residues. CDR3 in DNA: TGTGCCAGCGGTCGAGGGACAGTCTCTGGCTACACCTTC. As protein: CASGRGTVSGYTF.

This clonotype was seen many times. The V and J genes are TRBV7-2 and TRBJ1-3; a weak D match, TRBD1 (5 bases). V lost 2 bases, J lost 0 bases, and 17 bases lay in between. The CDR3 runs 18 residues. Germline CDR1 SGHTA, CDR2 FQGNSA. CDR3 in DNA: TGTGCCAGCAGCTTACATCTTTCTAGACAGAGCTCTGGAAACACCATATATTTT. Protein: CASSLHLSRQSSGNTIYF.

This clonotype has ten or more counts. This chain links TRBV6-6 with TRBJ1-1; 7 bases map to TRBD1. The germline CDR1 and CDR2 sequences are MNHNY and SVGAGI (reference sequence). V gave up 5 bases and J gave up 1 base; unmatched junction bases: 10. The CDR3 covers 16 residues. The CDR3 reads CASSPRQGSRNTEAFF. The CDR3 region has the DNA TGTGCCAGCAGTCCTCGACAGGGTTCGAGGAACACTGAAGCTTTCTTT.

In its sample, this clonotype was seen many times. The genes are TRBV12-3 or TRBV12-4 and TRBJ1-5; D is possibly TRBD1 (5 bases). Trimming shortened V by 3 bases and J by 4 bases, and 13 bases separated the two germline ends. CDR3 length: 15 amino acids. CDR3 sequence: CASSFAGRGNQPQHF. CDR3 DNA: TGTGCCAGCAGTTTTGCCGGAAGGGGTAATCAGCCCCAGCATTTT.